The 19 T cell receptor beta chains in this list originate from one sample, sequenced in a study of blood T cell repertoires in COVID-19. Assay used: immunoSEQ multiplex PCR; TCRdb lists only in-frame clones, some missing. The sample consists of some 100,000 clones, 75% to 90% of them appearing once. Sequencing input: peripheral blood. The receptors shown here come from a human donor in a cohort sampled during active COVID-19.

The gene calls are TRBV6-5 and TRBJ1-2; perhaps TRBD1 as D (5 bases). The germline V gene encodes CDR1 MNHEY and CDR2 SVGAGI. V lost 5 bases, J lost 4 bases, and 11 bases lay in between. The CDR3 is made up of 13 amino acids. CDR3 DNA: TGTGCCAGCAGTATCGACAGAAGCTATGGCTACACCTTC. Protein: CASSIDRSYGYTF.

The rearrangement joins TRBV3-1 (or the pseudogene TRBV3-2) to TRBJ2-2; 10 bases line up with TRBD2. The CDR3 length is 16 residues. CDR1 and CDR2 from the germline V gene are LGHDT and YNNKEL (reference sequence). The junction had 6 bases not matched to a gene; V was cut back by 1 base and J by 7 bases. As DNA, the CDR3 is TGTGCCAGCAGCCAAGGGCTAGCGGGAGCTGGCGGGGAGCTGTTTTTT. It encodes CASSQGLAGAGGELFF.

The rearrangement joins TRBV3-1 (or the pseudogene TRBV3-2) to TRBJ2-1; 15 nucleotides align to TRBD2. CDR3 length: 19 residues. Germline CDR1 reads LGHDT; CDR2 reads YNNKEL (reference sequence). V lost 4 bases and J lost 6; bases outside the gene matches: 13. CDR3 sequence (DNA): TGTGCCAGCAGCCTTACAGCGAGGACTAGCGGGAGGGGGCCCAATGAGCAGTTCTTC. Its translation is CASSLTARTSGRGPNEQFF.

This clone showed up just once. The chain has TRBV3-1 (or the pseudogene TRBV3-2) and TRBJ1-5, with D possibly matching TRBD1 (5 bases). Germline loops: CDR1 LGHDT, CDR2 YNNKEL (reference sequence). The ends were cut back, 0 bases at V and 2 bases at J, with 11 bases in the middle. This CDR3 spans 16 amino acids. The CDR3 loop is CASSQEWGGGNQPQHF. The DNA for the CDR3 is TGTGCCAGCAGCCAAGAATGGGGGGGAGGCAATCAGCCCCAGCATTTT.

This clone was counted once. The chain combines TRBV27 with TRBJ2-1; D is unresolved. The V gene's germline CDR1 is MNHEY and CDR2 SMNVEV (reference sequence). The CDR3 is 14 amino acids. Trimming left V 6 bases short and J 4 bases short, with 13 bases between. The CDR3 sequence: CASRKRPTYNEQFF. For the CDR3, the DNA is TGTGCCAGCAGGAAAAGGCCGACATACAATGAGCAGTTCTTC.

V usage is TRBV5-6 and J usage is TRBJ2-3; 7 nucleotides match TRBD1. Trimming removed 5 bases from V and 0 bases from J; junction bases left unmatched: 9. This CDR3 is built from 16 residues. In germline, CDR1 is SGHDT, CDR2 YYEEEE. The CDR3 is CASRGRGLGSTDTQYF. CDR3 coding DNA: TGTGCCAGCAGAGGTAGGGGGCTGGGGAGCACAGATACGCAGTATTTT.

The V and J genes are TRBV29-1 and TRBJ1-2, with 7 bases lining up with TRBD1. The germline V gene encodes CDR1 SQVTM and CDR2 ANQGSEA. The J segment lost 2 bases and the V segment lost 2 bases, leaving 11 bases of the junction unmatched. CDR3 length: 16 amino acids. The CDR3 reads CSVEKPRGQQNYGYTF. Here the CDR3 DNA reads TGCAGCGTTGAAAAACCCCGGGGACAGCAGAACTATGGCTACACCTTC.

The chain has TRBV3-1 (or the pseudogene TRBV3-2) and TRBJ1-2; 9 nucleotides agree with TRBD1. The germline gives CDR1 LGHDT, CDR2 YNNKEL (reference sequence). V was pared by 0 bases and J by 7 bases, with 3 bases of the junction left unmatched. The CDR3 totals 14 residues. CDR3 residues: CASSQDWTGAGYTF. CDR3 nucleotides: TGTGCCAGCAGCCAAGATTGGACAGGGGCTGGCTACACCTTC.

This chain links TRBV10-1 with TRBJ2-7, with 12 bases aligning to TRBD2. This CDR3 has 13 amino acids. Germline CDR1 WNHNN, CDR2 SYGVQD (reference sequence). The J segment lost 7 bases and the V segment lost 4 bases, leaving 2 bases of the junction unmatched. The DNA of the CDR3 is TGCGCCAGCAGTGGACTAGCGGGGGAAGAGCAGTACTTC. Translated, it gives CASSGLAGEEQYF.

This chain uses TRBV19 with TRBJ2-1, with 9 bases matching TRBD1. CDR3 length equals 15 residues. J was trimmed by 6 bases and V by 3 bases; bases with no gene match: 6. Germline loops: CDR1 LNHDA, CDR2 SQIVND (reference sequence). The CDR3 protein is CASSMGQGFFNEQFF. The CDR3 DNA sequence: TGTGCCAGTAGTATGGGACAGGGTTTCTTCAATGAGCAGTTCTTC.

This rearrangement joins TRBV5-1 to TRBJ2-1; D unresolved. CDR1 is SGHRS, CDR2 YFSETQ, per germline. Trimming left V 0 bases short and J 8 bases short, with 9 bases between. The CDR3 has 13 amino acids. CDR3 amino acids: CASSLDLEDEQFF. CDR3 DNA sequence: TGCGCCAGCAGCTTGGATCTAGAGGATGAGCAGTTCTTC.

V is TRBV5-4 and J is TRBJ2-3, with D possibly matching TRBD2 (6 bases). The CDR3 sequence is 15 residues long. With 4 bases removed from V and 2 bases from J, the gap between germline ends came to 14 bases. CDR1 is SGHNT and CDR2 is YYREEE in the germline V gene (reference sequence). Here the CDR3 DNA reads TGTGCCAGCAGCCTAGGCGGGACGGCCACAGATACGCAGTATTTT. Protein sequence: CASSLGGTATDTQYF.

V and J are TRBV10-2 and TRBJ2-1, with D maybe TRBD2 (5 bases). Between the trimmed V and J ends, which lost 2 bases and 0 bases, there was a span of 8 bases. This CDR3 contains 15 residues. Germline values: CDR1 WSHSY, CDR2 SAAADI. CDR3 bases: TGCGCCAGCAGTGAGAGACGGGACTCCTACAATGAGCAGTTCTTC. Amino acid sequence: CASSERRDSYNEQFF.

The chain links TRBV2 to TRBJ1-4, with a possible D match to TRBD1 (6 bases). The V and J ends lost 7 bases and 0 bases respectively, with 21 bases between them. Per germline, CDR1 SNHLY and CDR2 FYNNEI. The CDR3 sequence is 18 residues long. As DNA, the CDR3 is TGTGCCAGCAAGAACAGAATGGGGGCTTTTGCAACTAATGAAAAACTGTTTTTT. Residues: CASKNRMGAFATNEKLFF.

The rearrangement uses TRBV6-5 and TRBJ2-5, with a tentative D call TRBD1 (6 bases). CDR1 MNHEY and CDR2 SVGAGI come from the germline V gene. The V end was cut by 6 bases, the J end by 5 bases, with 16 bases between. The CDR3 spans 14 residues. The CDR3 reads CASRTQGHQETQYF. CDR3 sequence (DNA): TGTGCCAGCAGGACCCAGGGGCATCAGGAGACCCAGTACTTC.

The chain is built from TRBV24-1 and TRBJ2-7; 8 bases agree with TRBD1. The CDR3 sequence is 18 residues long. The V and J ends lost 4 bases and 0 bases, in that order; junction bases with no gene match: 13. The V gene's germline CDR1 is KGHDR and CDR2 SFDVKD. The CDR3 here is CATSEDEQGGQSSYEQYF. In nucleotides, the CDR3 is TGTGCCACCAGTGAGGACGAACAGGGGGGCCAGAGCTCCTACGAGCAGTACTTC.

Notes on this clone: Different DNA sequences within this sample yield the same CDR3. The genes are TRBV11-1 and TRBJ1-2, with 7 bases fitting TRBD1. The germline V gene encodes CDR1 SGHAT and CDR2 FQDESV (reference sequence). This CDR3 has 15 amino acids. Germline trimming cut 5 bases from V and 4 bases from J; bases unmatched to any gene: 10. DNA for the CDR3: TGTGCCAGCAGCAATGCCGGGACAGACCCCTATGGCTACACCTTC. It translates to CASSNAGTDPYGYTF.

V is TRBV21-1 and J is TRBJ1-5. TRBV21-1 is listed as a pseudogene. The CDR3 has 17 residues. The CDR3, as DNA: TGTGCCAGCGACTACAACCTTCTGGGGGGTAGCAATCAGCCCCAGCATTTT. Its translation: CASDYNLLGGSNQPQHF.

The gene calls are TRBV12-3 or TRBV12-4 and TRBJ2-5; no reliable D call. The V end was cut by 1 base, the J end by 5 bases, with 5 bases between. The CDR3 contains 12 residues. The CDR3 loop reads CASSLDGETQYF. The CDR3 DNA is TGTGCCAGCAGTTTAGACGGTGAGACCCAGTACTTC.